Listed below are T cell receptor beta chains from one sample, sequenced in a study of beta chain features in type 1 diabetes. Some clones are missing from TCRdb's copy, which holds only in-frame ones; the method was immunoSEQ multiplex PCR. The sample lists roughly 240,000 clones, more than 65% occurring once. Sequenced: naive CD4+ T cells from blood. Receptor source: a man aged 25-45 years in good health. CDR3s leave out the opening cysteine and the closing phenylalanine or tryptophan.

v_call cdr3_aa
TRBV30 AWSVMGSTDTQY
TRBV7-9 ASSLGTGTDTQY
TRBV5-4 ASSSQGYNEQF
TRBV5-6 ASSTGRLQETQY
TRBV15 ATSRDLLAGLYNEQF
TRBV11-2 ASIGAGALAKNIQY
TRBV7-9 ASSPPGTYGYT
TRBV15 ATSDRNDYEQY
TRBV7-2 ASSPQGLYGYT
TRBV25-1 ASSAPGETQY
TRBV30 AWSGGLQETQY
TRBV28 ASVLYNEQF
TRBV29-1 SVEDRSAGNSYNEQF
TRBV29-1 SVEIGTSRAETQY
TRBV5-1 ASSLPGGGNEQY
TRBV4-3 ASSQDLGTLTGELF
TRBV7-9 ASSFGQWNEQF
TRBV30 AWSPRTDNTIY
TRBV11-2 ASSQSGRGTDTQY
TRBV5-6 ASSLIISETQY
TRBV7-2 ASSSSWDREGYT
TRBV29-1 SAPGGETQY
TRBV30 AWSRRGDYGYT
TRBV30 AWSARQNTEAF
TRBV20-1 SASTINEQF
TRBV13 ASSPPGTSGRSSYEQY
TRBV7-2 ASSPRPSVLAKETQY
TRBV28 ASSLGQNYGYT
TRBV15 ATSGLRGVSTQY
TRBV7-2 ASSYGGTDTQY
TRBV6-5 ASSYQRGKRNEQF